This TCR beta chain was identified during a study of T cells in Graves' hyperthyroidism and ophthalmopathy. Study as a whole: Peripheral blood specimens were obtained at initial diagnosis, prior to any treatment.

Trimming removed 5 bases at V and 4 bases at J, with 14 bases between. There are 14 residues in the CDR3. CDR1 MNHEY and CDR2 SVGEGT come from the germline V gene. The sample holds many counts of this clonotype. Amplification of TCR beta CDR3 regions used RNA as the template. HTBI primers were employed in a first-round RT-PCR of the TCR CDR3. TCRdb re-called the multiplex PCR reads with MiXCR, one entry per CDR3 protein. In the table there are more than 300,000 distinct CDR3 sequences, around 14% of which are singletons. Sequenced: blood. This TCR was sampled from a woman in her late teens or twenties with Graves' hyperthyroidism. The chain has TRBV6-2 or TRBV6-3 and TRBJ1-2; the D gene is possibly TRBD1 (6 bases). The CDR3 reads CASSPTGDGYGYTF. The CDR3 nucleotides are TGTGCCAGCAGTCCGACAGGAGACGGCTATGGCTACACCTTC.